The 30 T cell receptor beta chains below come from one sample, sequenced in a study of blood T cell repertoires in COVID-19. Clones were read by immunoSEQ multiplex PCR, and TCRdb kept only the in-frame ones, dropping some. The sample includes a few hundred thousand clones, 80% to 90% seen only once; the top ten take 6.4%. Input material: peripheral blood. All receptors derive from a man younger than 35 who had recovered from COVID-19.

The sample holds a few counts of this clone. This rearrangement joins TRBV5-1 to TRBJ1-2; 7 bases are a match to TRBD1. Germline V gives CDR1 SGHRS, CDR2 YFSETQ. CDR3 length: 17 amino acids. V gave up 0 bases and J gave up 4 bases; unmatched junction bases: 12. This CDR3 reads CASSLVGGATFVYGYTF. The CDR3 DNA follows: TGCGCCAGCAGCTTGGTAGGGGGCGCTACTTTCGTCTATGGCTACACCTTC.

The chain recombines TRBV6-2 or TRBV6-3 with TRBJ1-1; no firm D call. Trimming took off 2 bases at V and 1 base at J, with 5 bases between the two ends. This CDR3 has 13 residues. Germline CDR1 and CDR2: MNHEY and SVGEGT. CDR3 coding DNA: TGTGCCAGCAGTTACGGCAGGAACACTGAAGCTTTCTTT. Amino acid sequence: CASSYGRNTEAFF.

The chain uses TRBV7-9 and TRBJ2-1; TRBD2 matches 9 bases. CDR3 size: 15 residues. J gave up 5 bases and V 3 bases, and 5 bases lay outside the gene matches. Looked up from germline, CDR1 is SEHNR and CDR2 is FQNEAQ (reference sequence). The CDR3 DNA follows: TGTGCCAGCAGCTTTGGACTAGCGCGTAACAATGAGCAGTTCTTC. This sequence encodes CASSFGLARNNEQFF.

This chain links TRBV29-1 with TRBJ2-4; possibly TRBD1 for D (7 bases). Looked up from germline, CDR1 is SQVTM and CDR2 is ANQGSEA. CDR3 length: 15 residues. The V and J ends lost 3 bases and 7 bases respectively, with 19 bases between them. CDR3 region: CSVENRTGRGNIQYF. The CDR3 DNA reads TGCAGCGTTGAGAATAGGACAGGCCGGGGGAACATTCAGTACTTC.

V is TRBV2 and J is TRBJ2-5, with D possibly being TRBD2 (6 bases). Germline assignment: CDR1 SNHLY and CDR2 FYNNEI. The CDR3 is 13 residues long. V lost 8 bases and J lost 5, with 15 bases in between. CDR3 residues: CASERPGRETQYF. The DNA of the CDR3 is TGTGCCAGCGAGCGTCCGGGGAGGGAGACCCAGTACTTC.

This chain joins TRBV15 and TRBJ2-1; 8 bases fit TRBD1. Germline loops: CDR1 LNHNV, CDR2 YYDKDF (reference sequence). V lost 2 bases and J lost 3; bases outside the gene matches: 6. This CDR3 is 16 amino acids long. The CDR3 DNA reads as TGTGCCACCAGCAGACCTACAGGGGGGAACTACAATGAGCAGTTCTTC. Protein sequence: CATSRPTGGNYNEQFF.

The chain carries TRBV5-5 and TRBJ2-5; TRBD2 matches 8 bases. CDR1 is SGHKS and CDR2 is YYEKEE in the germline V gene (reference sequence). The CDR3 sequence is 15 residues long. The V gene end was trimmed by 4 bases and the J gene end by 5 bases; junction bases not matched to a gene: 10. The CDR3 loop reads CASSPSPRGEETQYF. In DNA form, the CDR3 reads TGTGCCAGCAGCCCCTCCCCGCGGGGGGAGGAGACCCAGTACTTC.

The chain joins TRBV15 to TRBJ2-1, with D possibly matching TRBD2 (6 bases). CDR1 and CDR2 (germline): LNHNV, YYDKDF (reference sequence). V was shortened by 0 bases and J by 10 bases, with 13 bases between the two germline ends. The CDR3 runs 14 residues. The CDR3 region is CATSRDLDRGEQFF. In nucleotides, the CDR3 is TGTGCCACCAGCAGAGACCTGGACCGGGGGGAGCAGTTCTTC.

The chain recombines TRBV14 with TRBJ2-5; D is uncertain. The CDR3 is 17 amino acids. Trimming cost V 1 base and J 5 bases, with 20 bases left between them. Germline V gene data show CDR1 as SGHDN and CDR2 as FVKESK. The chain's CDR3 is CASSQGYSRFVYETQYF. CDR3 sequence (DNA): TGTGCCAGCAGCCAAGGTTACTCGCGATTTGTCTATGAGACCCAGTACTTC. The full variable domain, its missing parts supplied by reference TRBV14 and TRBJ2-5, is EAGVTQFPSHSVIEKGQTVTLRCDPISGHDNLYWYRRVMGKEIKFLLHFVKESKQDESGMPNNRFLAERTGGTYSTLKVQPAELEDSGVYFCASSQGYSRFVYETQYFGPGTRLLVL.

The CDR3 reads CASKGDSFYNEQFF. In DNA form, the CDR3 reads TGTGCCAGCAAAGGGGACAGCTTTTACAATGAGCAGTTCTTC. The J gene is TRBJ2-1, the V gene TRBV28; TRBD1 agrees at 7 bases. CDR3 size: 14 residues. Germline V CDR1 and CDR2: MDHEN, SYDVKM. The V segment lost 7 bases and the J segment 4 bases; nucleotides outside the gene matches: 7.

The CDR3 DNA reads TGTGCCAGTAGTATAGGTCGACAGCACAATGAGCAGTTCTTC. Translation gives CASSIGRQHNEQFF. The chain recombines TRBV19 with TRBJ2-1, with D perhaps matching TRBD1 (5 bases). CDR3 size: 14 residues. From germline, CDR1 is LNHDA and CDR2 SQIVND (reference sequence). Deletions cut 1 base from V and 5 bases from J, with 9 bases between.

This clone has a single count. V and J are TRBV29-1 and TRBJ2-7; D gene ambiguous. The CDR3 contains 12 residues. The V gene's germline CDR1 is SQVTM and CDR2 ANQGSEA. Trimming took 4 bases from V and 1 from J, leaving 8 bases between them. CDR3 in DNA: TGCAGCGTTGTGGTCCGGTCCTACGAGCAGTACTTC. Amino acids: CSVVVRSYEQYF.

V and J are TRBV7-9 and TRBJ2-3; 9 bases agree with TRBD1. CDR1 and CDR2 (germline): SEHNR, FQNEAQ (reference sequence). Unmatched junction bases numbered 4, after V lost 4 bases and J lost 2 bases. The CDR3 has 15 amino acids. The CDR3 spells CASSSGTGFTDTQYF. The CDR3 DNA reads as TGTGCCAGCAGCTCCGGGACAGGGTTCACAGATACGCAGTATTTT.

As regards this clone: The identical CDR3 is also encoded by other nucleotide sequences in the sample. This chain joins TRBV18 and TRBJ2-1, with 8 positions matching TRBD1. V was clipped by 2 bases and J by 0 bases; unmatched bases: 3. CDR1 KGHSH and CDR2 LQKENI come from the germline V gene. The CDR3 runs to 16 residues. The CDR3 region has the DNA TGTGCCAGCTCACCAAGGACAGGGAGCTCCTACAATGAGCAGTTCTTC. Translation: CASSPRTGSSYNEQFF. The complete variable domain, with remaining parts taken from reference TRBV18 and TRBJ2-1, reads NAGVMQNPRHLVRRRGQEARLRCSPMKGHSHVYWYRQLPEEGLKFMVYLQKENIIDESGMPKERFSAEFPKEGPSILRIQQVVRGDSAAYFCASSPRTGSSYNEQFFGPGTRLTVL.

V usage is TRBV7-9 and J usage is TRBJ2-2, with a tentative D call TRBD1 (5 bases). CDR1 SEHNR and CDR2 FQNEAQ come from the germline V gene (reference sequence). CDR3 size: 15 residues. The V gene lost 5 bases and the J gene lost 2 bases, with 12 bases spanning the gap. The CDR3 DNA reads TGTGCCAGCAGCCCCCAGGGATTAAACACCGGGGAGCTGTTTTTT. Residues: CASSPQGLNTGELFF.

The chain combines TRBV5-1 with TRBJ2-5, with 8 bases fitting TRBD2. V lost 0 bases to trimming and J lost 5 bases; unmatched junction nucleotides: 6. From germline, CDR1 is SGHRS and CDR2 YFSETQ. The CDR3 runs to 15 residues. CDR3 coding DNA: TGCGCCAGCAGCTTGGCGGGGGGGCTCTGGGAGACCCAGTACTTC. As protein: CASSLAGGLWETQYF.

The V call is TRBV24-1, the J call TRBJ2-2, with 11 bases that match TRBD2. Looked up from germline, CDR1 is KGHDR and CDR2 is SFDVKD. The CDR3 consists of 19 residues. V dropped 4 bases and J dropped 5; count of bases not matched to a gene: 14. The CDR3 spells CATSDPTLLAGGFTGELFF. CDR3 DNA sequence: TGTGCCACCAGTGACCCAACCCTGCTAGCGGGAGGCTTTACCGGGGAGCTGTTTTTT.

CDR3 in amino acids: CASRSTGTVNNEQFF. The CDR3 nucleotides read TGTGCCAGCAGGTCGACCGGGACAGTTAACAATGAGCAGTTCTTC. The chain carries TRBV7-3 and TRBJ2-1; 7 positions agree with TRBD1. This CDR3 comprises 15 residues. The germline gives CDR1 SGHTA, CDR2 FQGTGA. The V gene end was trimmed by 6 bases and the J gene end by 5 bases; junction bases not matched to a gene: 10.

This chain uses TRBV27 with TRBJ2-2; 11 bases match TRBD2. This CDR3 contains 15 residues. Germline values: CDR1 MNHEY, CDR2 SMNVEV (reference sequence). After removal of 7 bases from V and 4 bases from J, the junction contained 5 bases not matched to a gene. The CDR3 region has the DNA TGTGCCAGCACCCTCCTAGCGGGGGGCACCGGGGAGCTGTTTTTT. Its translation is CASTLLAGGTGELFF.

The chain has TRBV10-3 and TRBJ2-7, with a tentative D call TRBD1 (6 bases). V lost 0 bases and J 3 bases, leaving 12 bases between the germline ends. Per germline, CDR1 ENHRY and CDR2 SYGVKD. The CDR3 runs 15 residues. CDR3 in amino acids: CAISESAQGNYEQYF. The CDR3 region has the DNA TGTGCCATCAGTGAGTCGGCGCAGGGGAACTACGAGCAGTACTTC.

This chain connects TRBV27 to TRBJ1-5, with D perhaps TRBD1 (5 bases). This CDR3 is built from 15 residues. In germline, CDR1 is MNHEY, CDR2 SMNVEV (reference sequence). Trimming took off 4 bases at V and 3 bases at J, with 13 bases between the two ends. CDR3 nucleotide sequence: TGTGCCAGCAGTTCGATAGGGGTAGTCAATCAGCCCCAGCATTTT. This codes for CASSSIGVVNQPQHF.

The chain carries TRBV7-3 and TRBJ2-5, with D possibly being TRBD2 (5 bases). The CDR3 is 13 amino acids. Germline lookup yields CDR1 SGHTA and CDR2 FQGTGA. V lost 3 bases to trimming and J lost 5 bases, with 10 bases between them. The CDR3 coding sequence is TGTGCCAGCAGCTTCTTAGGGAGCGAGACCCAGTACTTC. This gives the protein CASSFLGSETQYF.

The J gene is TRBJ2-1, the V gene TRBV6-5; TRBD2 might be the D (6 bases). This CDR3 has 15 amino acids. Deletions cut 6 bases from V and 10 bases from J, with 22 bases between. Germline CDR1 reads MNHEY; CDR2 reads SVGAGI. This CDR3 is CASREEGLMVGEQFF. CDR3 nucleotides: TGTGCCAGCAGGGAGGAGGGCCTGATGGTGGGGGAGCAGTTCTTC.

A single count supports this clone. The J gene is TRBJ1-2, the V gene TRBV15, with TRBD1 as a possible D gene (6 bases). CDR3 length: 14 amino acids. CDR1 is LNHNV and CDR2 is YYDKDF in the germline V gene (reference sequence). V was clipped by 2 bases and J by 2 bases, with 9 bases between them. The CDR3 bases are TGTGCCACCAGCAGAAGACAGGACAACTATGGCTACACCTTC. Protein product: CATSRRQDNYGYTF.

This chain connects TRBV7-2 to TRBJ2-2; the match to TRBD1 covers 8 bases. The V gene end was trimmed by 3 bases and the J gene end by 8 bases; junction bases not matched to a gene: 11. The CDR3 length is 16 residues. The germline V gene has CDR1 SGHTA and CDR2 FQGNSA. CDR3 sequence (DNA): TGTGCCAGCAGCTTCCACGGACAGGGACGTTTGGGGGAGCTGTTTTTT. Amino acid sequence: CASSFHGQGRLGELFF.

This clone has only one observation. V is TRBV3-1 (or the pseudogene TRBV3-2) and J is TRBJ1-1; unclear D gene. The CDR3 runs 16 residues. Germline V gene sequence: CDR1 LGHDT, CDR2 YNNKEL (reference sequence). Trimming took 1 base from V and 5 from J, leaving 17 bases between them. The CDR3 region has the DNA TGTGCCAGCAGCCAAGCTCTGCGCCCTAGGCGGACTGAAGCTTTCTTT. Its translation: CASSQALRPRRTEAFF.

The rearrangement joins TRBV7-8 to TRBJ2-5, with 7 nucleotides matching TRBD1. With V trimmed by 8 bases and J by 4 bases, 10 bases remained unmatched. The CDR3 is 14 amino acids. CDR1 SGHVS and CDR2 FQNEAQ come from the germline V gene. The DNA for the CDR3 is TGTGCCAGCGGGGAGACAGGGATCGGAGAGACCCAGTACTTC. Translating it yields CASGETGIGETQYF.

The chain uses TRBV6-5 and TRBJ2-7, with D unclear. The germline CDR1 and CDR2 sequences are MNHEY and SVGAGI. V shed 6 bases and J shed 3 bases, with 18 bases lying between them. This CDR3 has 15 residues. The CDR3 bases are TGTGCCAGCAGGAGGAGCTCACCGACCGACTACGAGCAGTACTTC. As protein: CASRRSSPTDYEQYF.

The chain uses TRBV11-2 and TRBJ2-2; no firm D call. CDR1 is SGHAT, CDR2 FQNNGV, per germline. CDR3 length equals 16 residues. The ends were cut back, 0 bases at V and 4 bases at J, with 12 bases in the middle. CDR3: CASSLDVTALTGELFF. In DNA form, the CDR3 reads TGTGCCAGCAGCTTAGATGTGACTGCACTCACCGGGGAGCTGTTTTTT.

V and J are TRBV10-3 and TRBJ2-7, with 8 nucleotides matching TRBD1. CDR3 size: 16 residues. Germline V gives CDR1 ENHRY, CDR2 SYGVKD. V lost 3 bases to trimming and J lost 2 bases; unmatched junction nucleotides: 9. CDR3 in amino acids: CAISDPGQGIAYEQYF. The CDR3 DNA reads TGTGCCATCAGTGACCCAGGACAGGGTATAGCCTACGAGCAGTACTTC.